The 2 T cell receptor beta chains reported below all come from one sample, sequenced in a study of CD8+ T cells in alopecia areata. In each case, RNA was isolated and then reverse transcribed into cDNA as the sequencing template. The assay was immunoSEQ multiplex PCR, and TCRdb's table has in-frame clones only and misses some. The sample yields 270,000 or so clones, without any singletons. Cutaneous lymph nodes were pooled and cells sorted by CD4, CD8alpha, NKG2D, NKG2ACE and more. Sequencing input: CD4+ T cells sorted from a lymph node. The receptors were sampled from a C3H/HeJ mouse with alopecia areata. MHC haplotype: H2-k.

In the case of this clone: Mouse germline and gene names are used. The observed sequence ends 3 residues before the CDR3 terminus, with the missing tail filled in from the germline J gene. The genes are TRBV4 and TRBJ1-6; 7 bases agree with TRBD1. TRBJ1-6 is marked as an open reading frame, function uncertain. The CDR3 spans 14 residues. Trimming cost V 7 bases and J 3 bases; bases outside gene matches: 3. Germline assignment: CDR1 LGHDT and CDR2 YNNKQL (reference sequence). CDR3 DNA (partial): TGTGCCAGCACCGGGGACAGCTATAATTCGCCC. Its translation is CASTGDSYNSP. In full, the CDR3 reads CASTGDSYNSPLYF.

The sample holds a few counts of this clone. The germline and genes are mouse ones. The CDR3 end lies 4 residues beyond the end of the read and is filled in from the germline J gene. The chain has TRBV19 and TRBJ2-5, with 11 bases aligning to TRBD2. The V segment lost 1 base and the J segment 0 bases; nucleotides outside the gene matches: 1. The CDR3 is 16 residues long. Germline V lookup: CDR1 FNHDT, CDR2 SITEND (reference sequence). The CDR3 is CASSIWTGGNQDTQYF. The CDR3 bases that were read are TGTGCCAGCAGTATATGGACTGGGGGGAACCAAGAC.